This entry describes one T cell receptor (beta chain). Its specificity is not known. The data belong to a study of OX40 agonist ivuxolimab in advanced cancers. Study-level points and caveats: At 0.1 to 3.0 mg/kg, clonal expansion of CD4+ and CD8+ blood T cells had occurred by week 6.

CDR3 length equals 15 residues. Germline V CDR1 and CDR2: LNHDA, SQIVND (reference sequence). Trimming cost V 4 bases and J 5 bases; bases outside gene matches: 7. TCRdb's table, derived via immunoSEQ multiplex PCR, lists solely in-frame clones and lacks some. The sample yields roughly 110,000 clones, approximately 89% seen once. Specimen: CD4+ or CD8+ T cells sorted from blood, collected in a trial of the OX40 agonist ivuxolimab. The clonotype originates from an adult with an advanced solid tumor such as melanoma, head and neck, liver or kidney cancer. The chain couples TRBV19 to TRBJ2-5, with 10 bases lining up with TRBD2. Written as DNA, the CDR3 is TGTGCCAGTAGTAACAGCGGGAGGGATTGGGAGACCCAGTACTTC. It is translated as CASSNSGRDWETQYF. The full variable domain, with the rest looked up from reference TRBV19 and TRBJ2-5, is DGGITQSPKYLFRKEGQNVTLSCEQNLNHDAMYWYRQDPGQGLRLIYYSQIVNDFQKGDIAEGYSVSREKKESFPLTVTSAQKNPTAFYLCASSNSGRDWETQYFGPGTRLLVL.